These 25 T cell receptor beta chains share one sample of origin, sequenced in a study of blood T cell repertoires in COVID-19. Profiled with immunoSEQ multiplex PCR; TCRdb holds only in-frame clones, not every one. Of more than 100,000 clones listed, 60% to 85% are singletons. The sequenced material came from peripheral blood. The receptor set was obtained from a man in his 70s with acute or convalescent COVID-19.

This chain connects TRBV12-3 or TRBV12-4 to TRBJ2-4; possible D gene TRBD1, 6 bases. Trimming took off 6 bases at V and 6 bases at J, with 9 bases between the two ends. This CDR3 has 12 amino acids. CDR3 DNA: TGTGCCAGCAGCCCAGGGGCAAACATTCAGTACTTC. Translation gives CASSPGANIQYF.

The chain links TRBV9 to TRBJ1-4; a weak D match, TRBD1 (6 bases). The CDR3 is made up of 16 amino acids. The germline gives CDR1 SGDLS, CDR2 YYNGEE. V lost 0 bases to trimming and J lost 5 bases, with 14 bases between them. The DNA of the CDR3 is TGTGCCAGCAGCGTAGGGGGGCGTGAGGAAAATGAAAAACTGTTTTTT. Translated: CASSVGGREENEKLFF.

CDR3: CASSLAPGQGAAQYF. DNA for the CDR3: TGCGCCAGCAGCTTGGCTCCGGGACAGGGGGCAGCCCAGTACTTC. The chain is built from TRBV5-1 and TRBJ2-5; TRBD1 matches at 12 bases. The V segment lost 0 bases and the J segment 9 bases; nucleotides outside the gene matches: 6. Germline V CDR1 and CDR2: SGHRS, YFSETQ. CDR3 length: 15 residues.

The rearrangement links TRBV4-3 to TRBJ1-5; possible D gene TRBD1, 5 bases. Trimming took off 0 bases at V and 10 bases at J, with 13 bases between the two ends. The CDR3 extends over 14 amino acids. Germline V gives CDR1 LGHNA, CDR2 YSLEER. The CDR3 spells CASSQESRTYPQHF. The DNA of the CDR3 is TGCGCCAGCAGCCAAGAATCCCGGACATACCCCCAGCATTTT.

The chain links TRBV29-1 to TRBJ2-3; 8 positions match TRBD2. Losses at the gene ends were 8 bases for V and 3 bases for J; bases not matched to a gene: 7. In germline, CDR1 is SQVTM, CDR2 ANQGSEA. The CDR3 is 13 amino acids. CDR3 in DNA: TGCAGCTCCCCTACTAGCGGAACAGATACGCAGTATTTT. Protein: CSSPTSGTDTQYF.

This clone was seen just once. This chain uses TRBV19 with TRBJ2-5, with D tentatively TRBD1 (5 bases). V lost 5 bases, J lost 5 bases, and 15 bases lay in between. CDR1 is LNHDA, CDR2 SQIVND, per germline (reference sequence). This CDR3 region has 14 residues. The CDR3 bases are TGTGCCAGTAGTCCCCGCGACAGACGGGAGACCCAGTACTTC. Translating it yields CASSPRDRRETQYF.

The rearrangement uses TRBV4-2 and TRBJ2-3; D is possibly TRBD2 (6 bases). V was clipped by 4 bases and J by 2 bases, with 22 bases between them. CDR1 is LGHNA, CDR2 YNFKEQ, per germline. CDR3 size: 18 residues. As DNA, the CDR3 is TGTGCCAGCAGCCGCCGAAGGGCCGGATCGGGGGACACAGATACGCAGTATTTT. Translating it yields CASSRRRAGSGDTDTQYF.

This clone was counted only a few times. This chain uses TRBV11-3 with TRBJ1-4; D is undetermined. V lost 4 bases and J lost 5, with 11 bases in between. Germline values: CDR1 SGHNT, CDR2 YENEEA. The CDR3 is 14 amino acids. The CDR3 DNA follows: TGTGCCAGCAGCTCTACGGGAGGAAATGAAAAACTGTTTTTT. Its protein is CASSSTGGNEKLFF.

This chain uses TRBV12-5 with TRBJ2-5, with 10 bases lining up with TRBD2. Germline values: CDR1 LGHNT, CDR2 FRNRAP. CDR3 length: 17 residues. Trimming at V came to 0 bases and at J to 5 bases, leaving 9 bases not matched to a gene. The CDR3 nucleotides read TGTGCTAGTGGTTTGGTTCTAGGTCTAGCGGGGGTGGAGACCCAGTACTTC. This sequence encodes CASGLVLGLAGVETQYF. Filled out from reference TRBV12-5 and TRBJ2-5, the complete variable domain reads DARVTQTPRHKVTEMGQEVTMRCQPILGHNTVFWYRQTMMQGLELLAYFRNRAPLDDSGMPKDRFSAEMPDATLATLKIQPSEPRDSAVYFCASGLVLGLAGVETQYFGPGTRLLVL.

The chain recombines TRBV24-1 with TRBJ2-7, with D hard to call. The CDR3 is 12 amino acids. Trimming shortened V by 4 bases and J by 7 bases, and 10 bases separated the two germline ends. CDR1 and CDR2 from the germline V gene are KGHDR and SFDVKD. CDR3 bases: TGTGCCACCAGTGAGAACTCGGTAGAGCAGTACTTC. Translation gives CATSENSVEQYF.

The chain joins TRBV3-1 (or the pseudogene TRBV3-2) to TRBJ2-7; TRBD1 matches at 7 bases. The length of the CDR3 is 14 residues. Germline loops: CDR1 LGHDT, CDR2 YNNKEL (reference sequence). The ends lost 3 bases at V and 6 bases at J; junction bases unmatched: 8. For the CDR3, the DNA is TGTGCCAGCAGCCAGGGGACAGTCTCTCTCGAGCAGTACTTC. This codes for CASSQGTVSLEQYF.

The chain combines TRBV24-1 with TRBJ2-3; 11 positions match TRBD2. The CDR3 contains 16 residues. The germline CDR1 and CDR2 sequences are KGHDR and SFDVKD. The ends lost 0 bases at V and 3 bases at J; junction bases unmatched: 1. The CDR3 DNA reads as TGTGCCACCAGTGATTTGACTAGCGGGGGAACAGATACGCAGTATTTT. Translation: CATSDLTSGGTDTQYF.

This clone was recorded a few times. The CDR3 loop reads CASSGGLFTDTQYF. The CDR3, as DNA: TGCGCCAGCAGCGGGGGACTCTTCACAGATACGCAGTATTTT. The chain has TRBV5-1 and TRBJ2-3; tentative D call: TRBD2 (6 bases). V lost 4 bases, J lost 2 bases, and 11 bases lay in between. The CDR3 is 14 residues long. Germline V gene sequence: CDR1 SGHRS, CDR2 YFSETQ.

The V gene is TRBV19, the J gene TRBJ2-2; 11 bases map to TRBD2. CDR1 is LNHDA and CDR2 is SQIVND in the germline V gene (reference sequence). Trimming at V came to 2 bases and at J to 5 bases, leaving 1 base not matched to a gene. CDR3 length equals 15 residues. CDR3 bases: TGTGCCAGTAGTATACTAGCGGGGGGAACCGGGGAGCTGTTTTTT. Amino acids: CASSILAGGTGELFF. Full variable domain (remainder filled in from reference TRBV19 and TRBJ2-2): DGGITQSPKYLFRKEGQNVTLSCEQNLNHDAMYWYRQDPGQGLRLIYYSQIVNDFQKGDIAEGYSVSREKKESFPLTVTSAQKNPTAFYLCASSILAGGTGELFFGEGSRLTVL.

This chain's CDR3 is CASRGSTGAGQPQHF. The CDR3 nucleotides are TGTGCCAGCAGGGGGTCTACCGGCGCGGGGCAGCCCCAGCATTTT. The chain joins TRBV6-6 to TRBJ1-5, with D unresolved. Germline CDR1 MNHNY, CDR2 SVGAGI (reference sequence). The V gene lost 6 bases and the J gene lost 7 bases, with 19 bases spanning the gap. There are 15 residues in the CDR3.

The chain carries TRBV19 and TRBJ2-3, with 10 positions matching TRBD2. Germline CDR1 and CDR2: LNHDA and SQIVND (reference sequence). Losses at the gene ends were 7 bases for V and 4 bases for J; bases not matched to a gene: 2. The CDR3 sequence is 13 residues long. CDR3 sequence: CASKRGGPDTQYF. The CDR3 coding sequence is TGTGCCAGTAAGCGGGGGGGGCCAGATACGCAGTATTTT. Full variable domain (missing parts from reference TRBV19 and TRBJ2-3): DGGITQSPKYLFRKEGQNVTLSCEQNLNHDAMYWYRQDPGQGLRLIYYSQIVNDFQKGDIAEGYSVSREKKESFPLTVTSAQKNPTAFYLCASKRGGPDTQYFGPGTRLTVL.

This chain uses TRBV6-6 with TRBJ1-1, with 10 bases fitting TRBD1. The germline gives CDR1 MNHNY, CDR2 SVGAGI (reference sequence). There are 15 residues in the CDR3. V dropped 6 bases and J dropped 0; count of bases not matched to a gene: 4. The CDR3: CASRTTGGMNTEAFF. In nucleotides, the CDR3 is TGTGCCAGCAGAACGACAGGGGGCATGAACACTGAAGCTTTCTTT.

V is TRBV5-8 and J is TRBJ2-2, with a possible D match to TRBD2 (6 bases). The CDR3 runs to 15 residues. Trimming took off 2 bases at V and 0 bases at J, with 8 bases between the two ends. The germline CDR1 and CDR2 sequences are SGHTS and YDEGEE. CDR3 sequence (DNA): TGTGCCAGCAGCTTACTAGCTTCGAACACCGGGGAGCTGTTTTTT. It translates to CASSLLASNTGELFF.

The V and J genes are TRBV7-2 and TRBJ1-1; no clear D gene. V lost 3 bases and J lost 4, with 15 bases in between. The CDR3 contains 15 residues. Germline-derived CDR1 and CDR2 are SGHTA and FQGNSA. The CDR3 DNA reads as TGTGCCAGCAGCTTGGCTCCAACTCGGGGCACTGAAGCTTTCTTT. It specifies CASSLAPTRGTEAFF.

This chain connects TRBV5-8 to TRBJ1-6, with 8 bases that match TRBD1. The CDR3 loop spans 17 amino acids. Trimming cost V 3 bases and J 3 bases; bases outside gene matches: 8. Per germline, CDR1 SGHTS and CDR2 YDEGEE. CDR3 bases: TGTGCCAGCAGCTCGCGACAGGGGCAGATCTATAATTCACCCCTCCACTTT. Translated, it gives CASSSRQGQIYNSPLHF. The variable domain in full, completed from reference TRBV5-8 and TRBJ1-6, reads EAGVTQSPTHLIKTRGQQATLRCSPISGHTSVYWYQQALGLGLQFLLWYDEGEERNRGNFPPRFSGRQFPNYSSELNVNALELEDSALYLCASSSRQGQIYNSPLHFGNGTRLTVT.

The chain has TRBV7-3 and TRBJ2-3; D not certain. The length of the CDR3 is 16 residues. Germline assignment: CDR1 SGHTA and CDR2 FQGTGA. V was shortened by 2 bases and J by 0 bases, with 12 bases between the two germline ends. CDR3 nucleotide sequence: TGTGCCAGCAGCTTATCTGGTTTCGCGAGCACAGATACGCAGTATTTT. Translation gives CASSLSGFASTDTQYF.

The chain couples TRBV5-1 to TRBJ2-1, with 11 bases identical to TRBD2. The germline CDR1 and CDR2 sequences are SGHRS and YFSETQ. The CDR3 is 18 residues long. Trimming at V came to 2 bases and at J to 2 bases, leaving 9 bases not matched to a gene. The CDR3 nucleotides are TGCGCCAGCAGCTTAGGGACTAGCGGCCTCATCGCCTACAATGAGCAGTTCTTC. Translating gives CASSLGTSGLIAYNEQFF. Full variable domain (missing parts from reference TRBV5-1 and TRBJ2-1): KAGVTQTPRYLIKTRGQQVTLSCSPISGHRSVSWYQQTPGQGLQFLFEYFSETQRNKGNFPGRFSGRQFSNSRSEMNVSTLELGDSALYLCASSLGTSGLIAYNEQFFGPGTRLTVL.

The chain is built from TRBV19 and TRBJ1-1, with 7 bases identical to TRBD1. The CDR3 consists of 14 residues. From germline, CDR1 is LNHDA and CDR2 SQIVND (reference sequence). Trimming at V came to 7 bases and at J to 5 bases, leaving 10 bases not matched to a gene. CDR3 protein: CASIQGGRSTEAFF. The CDR3 DNA reads as TGTGCCAGTATTCAGGGGGGAAGGAGTACTGAAGCTTTCTTT. The full variable domain, rest sourced from reference TRBV19 and TRBJ1-1, is DGGITQSPKYLFRKEGQNVTLSCEQNLNHDAMYWYRQDPGQGLRLIYYSQIVNDFQKGDIAEGYSVSREKKESFPLTVTSAQKNPTAFYLCASIQGGRSTEAFFGQGTRLTVV.

This clone was found once. V is TRBV11-2 and J is TRBJ1-3; 8 bases agree with TRBD1. The ends lost 5 bases at V and 0 bases at J; junction bases unmatched: 12. The CDR3 length is 18 residues. Germline CDR1 SGHAT, CDR2 FQNNGV. CDR3 DNA sequence: TGTGCCAGCAGCCGCAGGGGGGCAGGGGGCCTCTCTGGAAACACCATATATTTT. It translates to CASSRRGAGGLSGNTIYF.

The CDR3 nucleotides read TGTGCCAGCAGCGCGGGGATCAGTCAAGAGACCCAGTACTTC. It specifies CASSAGISQETQYF. This chain uses TRBV5-4 with TRBJ2-5; D might be TRBD2 (6 bases). V was shortened by 4 bases and J by 2 bases, with 12 bases between the two germline ends. The CDR3 consists of 14 residues. Germline CDR1 reads SGHNT; CDR2 reads YYREEE (reference sequence). Combining the CDR3 with reference TRBV5-4 and TRBJ2-5 gives the whole variable domain ETGVTQSPTHLIKTRGQQVTLRCSSQSGHNTVSWYQQALGQGPQFIFQYYREEENGRGNFPPRFSGLQFPNYSSELNVNALELDDSALYLCASSAGISQETQYFGPGTRLLVL.